This T cell receptor (beta chain) was sequenced in a study of shared clonotypes between healthy human individuals (TCRdb year 2020). Looking at the study overall: The cohort included a few men and a couple of women between 18 and 49 years of age. To estimate repertoire size and how much clonotypes are shared between individuals, the study performed deep sequencing of blood TCR repertoires from about 5 healthy adults. Leukapheresis yielded between about 0.94 and 9.5 billion PBMCs per donor. For each donor, three plates each were used for CD4 naive and CD4 memory, two plates were used for CD8 naive, and one plate was used for CD8 memory. Libraries were prepared and TCR repertoires were sequenced by different laboratories using diverse techniques, in order to increase sequencing depth and limit assay-specific biases.

The donors were healthy, HIV-negative adults with no recently reported acute infections or vaccinations. Every donor was a Caucasian adult living in Nashville, Tennessee, USA. CD4+ T cells were enriched by magnetic negative selection; naive cells were then positively selected on CD45RA, and the negative fraction formed the memory subset. Blood was obtained by leukapheresis, after which PBMCs were separated by Ficoll-Histopaque density gradient centrifugation and cryopreserved in liquid nitrogen vapor phase. Analytical flow cytometry was used to check the purity and quantity of every magnetically sorted T cell population. Genomic DNA was isolated from each sorted fraction and quantified by UV absorbance on a Nanodrop 2000c. TCR CDR3 regions were amplified from genomic DNA by multiplex PCR using the deep immunoSEQ assay. For each cell subset, the extracted genomic DNA was distributed evenly across all wells of several immunoSEQ 96-well plates, and each plate served as one replicate. For sorted subsets, 150 to 200 ng genomic DNA, equal to about 30,000 T cell genomes, was loaded into each replicate PCR. The purified libraries were quantified using a Qubit 3.0 fluorometer, sized with a Bioanalyzer 2100, and then quantified again using the KAPA Library Quantification kit. Every immunoSEQ 96-well plate was sequenced on a separate single-read 150-cycle Illumina NextSeq 550 flow cell. The original methods were these. The immunoSEQ output contained only junctional sequences without quality scores, so filtering could not match that applied to full-length reads. To assign V/J genes and CDR3, sequences were annotated against IMGT germline references using PyIR, a Python wrapper for IgBLAST v1.9. Any read was removed if the V/J assignment was weak (E-value above 1e-6), the CDR3 was missing, or the read contained stop codons, out-of-frame junctions, or ambiguous translated residues. A V3J clonotype was defined by an identical inferred V gene, J gene, and CDR3 amino acid sequence. To compute the percentage overlap between repertoires, the number of shared unique clonotypes was divided by the size of the smaller repertoire. Richness of each repertoire was evaluated using RTK rarefaction, the Chao1 estimator, and Recon v2.1 estimates of unobserved clonotypes. OLGA was used to compute generation probabilities for all TCRbeta clonotypes that the gDNA method yielded from a few donors. TCRdb re-hosts the immuneACCESS table, in-frame sequences only. Its copies lack some clones; in the studies checked, an unresolved V gene accounts for under half of them, and the cause for the rest is not known. That table supplies the V and J calls and clone size; D and trimming were determined from the DNA. Here the sample has millions of clones; about 95% occur a single time. In total, the top ten clones hold 0.1% to 0.15% of the sample.

Beyond this particular receptor, the publication reports: Because the study included only a small number of donors, the genetic and exposure-history diversity represented was limited. When several donors were compared, the shared fraction of clonotypes was about 5.2% for naive CD4, 3% to 4% for naive CD8, more than 2% for memory CD4, and under 0.5% for memory CD8. Incomplete sequencing was indicated by rarefaction of sorted-subset datasets, despite the large sequencing depth. Pairwise subsampling indicated that sequencing depth was expected to affect the degree of clonotype sharing among donors. Estimated clonotype richness was generally larger for naive than for memory subsets. Only blood was sampled, and tissue TCR repertoires likely differ from those in blood. Compared with non-shared clonotypes, the clonotypes found in all four sorted-subset donors had higher generation probabilities.

This clone was observed a single time. It has no known antigen specificity. Per-base quality was not reported, and no clone a single base away is much larger than it. According to the germline V gene, CDR1 reads SGHVS and CDR2 reads FQNEAQ. Trimming takes 4 bases from V and 4 bases from J, and the germline ends sit 19 bases apart. Measured from the cysteine to the phenylalanine, the CDR3 is 16 residues long. Left in the record is the CDR3 DNA by itself, 48 bases read in frame from the first base. The sequence derives from a man between 18 and 29 years old in good health. The sequence is built from TRBV7-8 and TRBJ2-5; the D gene is perhaps TRBD2, on 5 matching bases. Sequenced: naive CD4+ T cells sorted from blood. The intended sense of this specimen's cell subset or site label: CD45RA+ positively selected. The nucleotides read TGTGCCAGCAGCTCTCAACGGGAACTGCGCCGAGAGACCCAGTACTTC. This is translated as CASSSQRELRRETQYF.